Presented here are 10 T cell receptor beta chains from one specimen sequenced in a study of CD8+CD57+ T cells in acquired aplastic anemia. Template material for TCR beta VDJ and CDR3 profiling consisted of genomic DNA. TCRdb analysed the reads with MiXCR anew, one entry per CDR3 protein. The table lists approximately 380,000 distinct CDR3 sequences, around 72% of them singletons. What was sequenced was sorted CD4+, CD8+, or CD8+CD57+ T cells (not recorded which) from PBMCs. The receptor source for this set is a human donor in good health, serving as a control.

This clonotype was picked up a small number of times. The V and J genes are TRBV19 and TRBJ1-1, with TRBD1 matching 9 bases. The J segment lost 7 bases and the V segment lost 3 bases, leaving 6 bases of the junction unmatched. Germline V gene lookup returns CDR1 LNHDA and CDR2 SQIVND (reference sequence). This CDR3 has 14 amino acids. Here the CDR3 reads CASSIYRGQGEAFF. Here the CDR3 DNA reads TGTGCCAGTAGTATCTACAGGGGGCAGGGTGAAGCTTTCTTT. The full variable domain, its missing parts supplied by reference TRBV19 and TRBJ1-1, is DGGITQSPKYLFRKEGQNVTLSCEQNLNHDAMYWYRQDPGQGLRLIYYSQIVNDFQKGDIAEGYSVSREKKESFPLTVTSAQKNPTAFYLCASSIYRGQGEAFFGQGTRLTVV.

Comments on this clonotype: One end of the junction varies from germline; a read error may be responsible. The chain recombines TRBV25-1 with TRBJ2-1; D remains unclear. Per the germline V gene, CDR1 is MGHDK and CDR2 is SYGVNS. This CDR3 is 13 amino acids long. Here the CDR3 reads CASSEGVLDEQFF. The CDR3 region has the DNA TGTGCCAGCAGTGAAGGGGTTTTAGATGAGCAGTTTTTC.

On this clonotype: A read error is likely, as this CDR3 ends without the conserved phenylalanine or tryptophan. No DNA is shown, since the ends of the CDR3 on it are uncertain; the CDR3 is the one TCRdb lists. The rearrangement uses TRBV7-8 and TRBJ2-1; the listed D gene, TRBD2, was not tested against the DNA. From its first to its last residue, the CDR3 has 13 amino acids. Germline CDR1 SGHVS, CDR2 FQNEAQ. The CDR3 sequence is CASSHSARTGTFS.

V and J are TRBV5-1 and TRBJ2-3, with D perhaps matching TRBD2 (6 bases). The CDR3 is 15 residues long. CDR1 and CDR2 from the germline V gene are SGHRS and YFSETQ. V was shortened by 4 bases and J by 1 base, with 13 bases between the two germline ends. The CDR3 loop reads CASSNGCGGTDTQYF. CDR3 DNA sequence: TGCGCCAGCAGCAACGGGTGCGGGGGCACAGATACGCAGTATTTT.

Regarding this clonotype: Lacking the conserved final phenylalanine or tryptophan, this CDR3 likely reflects a read error. The DNA is left out, because the CDR3 cannot be placed on it with certainty; the CDR3 is given as TCRdb lists it. The rearrangement uses TRBV10-3 and TRBJ2-3; the table names TRBD1, a call not compared with the DNA. The germline CDR1 and CDR2 sequences are ENHRY and SYGVKD. The CDR3 length is 16 residues, termini included. The CDR3 sequence is CAISDSGTGAREPFFC.

About this clonotype: The junction departs from the called germline gene at one end, perhaps through a read error. The rearrangement joins TRBV7-3 to TRBJ2-1; D perhaps matches TRBD1 (5 bases). The CDR3 covers 13 residues. Germline V CDR1 and CDR2: SGHTA, FQGTGA. The CDR3 spells CASSTDSFNAQFF. The DNA for the CDR3 is TGTGCCAGCAGCACCGACAGCTTCAATGCGCAGTTCTTC. Complete variable domain (other parts from reference TRBV7-3 and TRBJ2-1): GAGVSQTPSNKVTEKGKYVELRCDPISGHTALYWYRQSLGQGPEFLIYFQGTGAADDSGLPNDRFFAVRPEGSVSTLKIQRTERGDSAVYLCASSTDSFNAQFFGPGTRLTVL.

Points on this clonotype: This likely comes from a read error, as the CDR3 has no conserved phenylalanine or tryptophan at its end. The DNA is omitted, as the CDR3 cannot be located on it reliably, and the CDR3 follows TCRdb's listing. The genes are TRBV10-3 and TRBJ2-3. Germline-derived CDR1 and CDR2 are ENHRY and SYGVKD. The CDR3 is 13 residues long, counting both termini. This chain's CDR3 is CAISNGDTETQYV.

This chain uses TRBV29-1 with TRBJ1-1, with D possibly matching TRBD1 (5 bases). The V end lost 8 bases, the J end lost 5 bases, and 12 bases lay between the germline ends. Germline V lookup: CDR1 SQVTM, CDR2 ANQGSEA. This CDR3 has 11 residues. The CDR3 spells CSRRVTTEAFF. The CDR3 DNA sequence: TGCAGCCGCAGGGTGACGACTGAAGCTTTCTTT.

CDR3 sequence: CASKQAGRYGYTF. The CDR3 DNA is TGCGCCAGCAAGCAGGCCGGGCGTTATGGCTACACCTTC. The gene calls are TRBV5-1 and TRBJ1-2; D is undetermined. Trimming left V 6 bases short and J 5 bases short, with 14 bases between. This CDR3 contains 13 residues. CDR1 is SGHRS and CDR2 is YFSETQ in the germline V gene.

The chain combines TRBV5-1 with TRBJ1-1, with 8 bases matching TRBD1. There are 17 residues in the CDR3. The germline CDR1 and CDR2 sequences are SGHRS and YFSETQ. V shed 0 bases and J 4 bases; nucleotides not matched to a gene: 11. The CDR3 loop reads CASSLGTTGALVTEAFF. The CDR3 coding sequence is TGCGCCAGCAGCTTGGGCACGACAGGGGCATTGGTCACTGAAGCTTTCTTT.